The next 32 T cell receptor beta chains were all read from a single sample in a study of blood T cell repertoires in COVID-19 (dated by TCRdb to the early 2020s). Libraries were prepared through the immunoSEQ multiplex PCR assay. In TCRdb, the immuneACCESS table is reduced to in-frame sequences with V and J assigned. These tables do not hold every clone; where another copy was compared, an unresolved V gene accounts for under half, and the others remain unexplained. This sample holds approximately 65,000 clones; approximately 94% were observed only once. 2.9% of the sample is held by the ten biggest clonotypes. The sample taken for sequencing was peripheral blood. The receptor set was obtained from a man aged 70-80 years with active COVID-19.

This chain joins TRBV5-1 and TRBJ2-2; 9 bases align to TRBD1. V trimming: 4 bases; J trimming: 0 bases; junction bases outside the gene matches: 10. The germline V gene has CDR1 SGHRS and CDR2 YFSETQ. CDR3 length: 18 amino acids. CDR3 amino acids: CASSGSRDRAANTGELFF. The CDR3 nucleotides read TGCGCCAGCAGCGGGAGCCGGGACAGGGCAGCGAACACCGGGGAGCTGTTTTTT.

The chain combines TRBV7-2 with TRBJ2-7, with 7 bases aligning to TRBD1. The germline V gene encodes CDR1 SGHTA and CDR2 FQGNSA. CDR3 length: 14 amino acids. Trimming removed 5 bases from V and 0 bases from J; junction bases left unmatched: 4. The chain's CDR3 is CASSGQAVSYEQYF. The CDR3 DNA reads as TGTGCCAGCAGCGGACAGGCCGTCTCCTACGAGCAGTACTTC.

CDR3 bases: TGTGCCAGCAGCTTAGACGCTACCAGGATTGCAACTAATGAAAAACTGTTTTTT. Protein product: CASSLDATRIATNEKLFF. The rearrangement links TRBV11-2 to TRBJ1-4; no clear D gene. The germline V gene encodes CDR1 SGHAT and CDR2 FQNNGV. Trimming removed 0 bases at V and 0 bases at J, with 14 bases between. The CDR3 runs to 18 residues. Together with reference TRBV11-2 and TRBJ1-4, the CDR3 gives the full variable domain: EAGVAQSPRYKIIEKRQSVAFWCNPISGHATLYWYQQILGQGPKLLIQFQNNGVVDDSQLPKDRFSAERLKGVDSTLKIQPAKLEDSAVYLCASSLDATRIATNEKLFFGSGTQLSVL.

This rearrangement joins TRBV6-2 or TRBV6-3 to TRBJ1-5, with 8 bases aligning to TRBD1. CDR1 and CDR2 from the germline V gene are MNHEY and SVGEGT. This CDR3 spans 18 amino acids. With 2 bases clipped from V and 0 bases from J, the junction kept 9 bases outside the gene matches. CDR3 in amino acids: CASSYPGTGLYSNQPQHF. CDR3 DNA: TGTGCCAGCAGTTACCCCGGGACAGGACTTTATAGCAATCAGCCCCAGCATTTT.

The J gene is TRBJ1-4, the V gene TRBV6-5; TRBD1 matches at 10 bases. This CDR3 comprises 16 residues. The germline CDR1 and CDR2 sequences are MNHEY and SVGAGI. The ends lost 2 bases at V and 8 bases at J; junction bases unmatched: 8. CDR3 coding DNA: TGTGCCAGCAGTTACGACAGGGGGCCGGGCGGGGAAAAACTGTTTTTT. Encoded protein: CASSYDRGPGGEKLFF.

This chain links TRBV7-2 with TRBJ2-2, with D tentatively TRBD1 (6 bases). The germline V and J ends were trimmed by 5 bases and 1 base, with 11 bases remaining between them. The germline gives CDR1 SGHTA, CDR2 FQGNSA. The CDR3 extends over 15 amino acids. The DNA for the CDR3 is TGTGCCAGCAGCCCCGGACAGAGGAACACCGGGGAGCTGTTTTTT. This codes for CASSPGQRNTGELFF.

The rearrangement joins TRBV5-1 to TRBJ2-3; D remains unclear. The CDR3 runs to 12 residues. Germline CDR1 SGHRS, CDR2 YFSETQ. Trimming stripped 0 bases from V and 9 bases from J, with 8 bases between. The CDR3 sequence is CASSLARLTQYF. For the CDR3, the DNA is TGCGCCAGCAGCTTGGCTCGACTCACGCAGTATTTT.

CDR3 in DNA: TGTGCCAGCAGCCCCGCTGGTGGGGGGGCCCCGGAGACCCAGTACTTC. This encodes CASSPAGGGAPETQYF. The V call is TRBV7-3, the J call TRBJ2-5; a weak D match, TRBD2 (7 bases). The CDR3 spans 16 residues. Germline V CDR1 and CDR2: SGHTA, FQGTGA. The V end was cut by 5 bases, the J end by 5 bases, with 21 bases between.

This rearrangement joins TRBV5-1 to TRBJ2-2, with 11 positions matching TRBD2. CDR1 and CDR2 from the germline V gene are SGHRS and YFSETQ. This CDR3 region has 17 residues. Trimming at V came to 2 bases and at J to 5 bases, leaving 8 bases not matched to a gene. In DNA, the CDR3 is TGCGCCAGCAGCTTAGGGACTAGCGGAGCCGCAACCGGGGAGCTGTTTTTT. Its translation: CASSLGTSGAATGELFF.

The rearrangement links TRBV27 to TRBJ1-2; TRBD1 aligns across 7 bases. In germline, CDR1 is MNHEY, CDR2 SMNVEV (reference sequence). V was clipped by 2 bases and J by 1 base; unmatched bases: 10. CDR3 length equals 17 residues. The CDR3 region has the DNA TGTGCCAGCAGTTTAAGTTCACAGGGGACAATTAACTATGGCTACACCTTC. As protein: CASSLSSQGTINYGYTF.

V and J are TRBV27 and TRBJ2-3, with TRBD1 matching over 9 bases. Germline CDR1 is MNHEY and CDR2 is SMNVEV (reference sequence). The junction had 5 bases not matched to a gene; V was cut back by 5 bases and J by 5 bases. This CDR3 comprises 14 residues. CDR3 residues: CASSQQGAIDTQYF. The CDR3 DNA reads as TGTGCCAGCAGTCAACAGGGGGCTATAGATACGCAGTATTTT.

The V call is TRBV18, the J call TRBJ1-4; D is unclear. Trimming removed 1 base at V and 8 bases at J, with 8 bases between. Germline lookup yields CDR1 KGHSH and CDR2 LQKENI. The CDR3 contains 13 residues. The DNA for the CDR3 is TGTGCCAGCTCACCACGTACAGAGGAAAAACTGTTTTTT. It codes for CASSPRTEEKLFF.

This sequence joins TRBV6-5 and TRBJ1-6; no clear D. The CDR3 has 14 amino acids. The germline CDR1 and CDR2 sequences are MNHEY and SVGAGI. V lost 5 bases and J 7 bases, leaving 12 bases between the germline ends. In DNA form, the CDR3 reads TGTGCCAGCAGTCGTGCTGAGAGGAATTCACCCCTCCACTTT. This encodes CASSRAERNSPLHF.

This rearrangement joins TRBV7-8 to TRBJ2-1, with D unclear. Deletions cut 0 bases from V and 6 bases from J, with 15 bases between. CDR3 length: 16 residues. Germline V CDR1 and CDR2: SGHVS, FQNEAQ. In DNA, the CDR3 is TGTGCCAGCAGCTTAGCCCCTAGGAGTTTGGGCAATGAGCAGTTCTTC. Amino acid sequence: CASSLAPRSLGNEQFF. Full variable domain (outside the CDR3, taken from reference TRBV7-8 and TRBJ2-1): GAGVSQSPRYKVAKRGQDVALRCDPISGHVSLFWYQQALGQGPEFLTYFQNEAQLDKSGLPSDRFFAERPEGSVSTLKIQRTQQEDSAVYLCASSLAPRSLGNEQFFGPGTRLTVL.

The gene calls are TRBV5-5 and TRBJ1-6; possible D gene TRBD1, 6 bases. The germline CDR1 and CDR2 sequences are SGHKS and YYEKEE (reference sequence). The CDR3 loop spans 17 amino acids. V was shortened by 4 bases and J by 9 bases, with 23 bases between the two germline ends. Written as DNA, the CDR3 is TGTGCCAGCAGCGAACTCCCCCAGGGGACCGGCGGTTCACCCCTCCACTTT. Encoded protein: CASSELPQGTGGSPLHF.

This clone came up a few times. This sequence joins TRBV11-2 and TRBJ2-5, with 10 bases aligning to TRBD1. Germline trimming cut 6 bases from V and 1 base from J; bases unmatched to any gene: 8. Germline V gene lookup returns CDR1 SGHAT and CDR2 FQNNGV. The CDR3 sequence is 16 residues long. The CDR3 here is CASRSPGQGFQETQYF. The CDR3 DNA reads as TGTGCCAGCAGGTCCCCGGGACAGGGGTTCCAAGAGACCCAGTACTTC. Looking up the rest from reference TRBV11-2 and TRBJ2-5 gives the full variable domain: EAGVAQSPRYKIIEKRQSVAFWCNPISGHATLYWYQQILGQGPKLLIQFQNNGVVDDSQLPKDRFSAERLKGVDSTLKIQPAKLEDSAVYLCASRSPGQGFQETQYFGPGTRLLVL.

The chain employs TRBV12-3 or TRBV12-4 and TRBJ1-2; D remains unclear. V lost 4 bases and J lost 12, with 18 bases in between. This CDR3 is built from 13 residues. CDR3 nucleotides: TGTGCCAGCAGTTCCGCTCTCCCTTCAGGAAACACCTTC. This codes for CASSSALPSGNTF.

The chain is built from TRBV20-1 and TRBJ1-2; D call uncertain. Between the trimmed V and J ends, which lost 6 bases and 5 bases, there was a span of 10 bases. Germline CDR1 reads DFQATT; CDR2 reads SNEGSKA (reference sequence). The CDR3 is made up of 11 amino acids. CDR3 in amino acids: CSALRVYGYTF. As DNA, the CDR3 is TGCAGTGCCCTAAGAGTATATGGCTACACCTTC.

The CDR3 loop is CASNQAGGRETQYF. CDR3 coding DNA: TGCGCCAGCAACCAAGCAGGGGGGCGGGAGACCCAGTACTTC. The V gene is TRBV5-1, the J gene TRBJ2-5, with D perhaps TRBD1 (7 bases). V lost 6 bases, J lost 5 bases, and 17 bases lay in between. This CDR3 is 14 amino acids long. CDR1 is SGHRS and CDR2 is YFSETQ in the germline V gene.

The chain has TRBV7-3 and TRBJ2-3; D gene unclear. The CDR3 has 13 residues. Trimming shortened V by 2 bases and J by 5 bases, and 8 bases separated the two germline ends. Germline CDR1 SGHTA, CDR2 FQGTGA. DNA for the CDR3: TGTGCCAGCAGCTTATATACAGAAGATACGCAGTATTTT. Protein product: CASSLYTEDTQYF.

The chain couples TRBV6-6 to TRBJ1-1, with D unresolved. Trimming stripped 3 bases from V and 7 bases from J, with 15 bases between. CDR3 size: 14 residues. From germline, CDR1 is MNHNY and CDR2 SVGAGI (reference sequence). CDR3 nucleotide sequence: TGTGCCAGCAGTTATTCGGAACGGGGTAGTGAAGCTTTCTTT. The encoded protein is CASSYSERGSEAFF.

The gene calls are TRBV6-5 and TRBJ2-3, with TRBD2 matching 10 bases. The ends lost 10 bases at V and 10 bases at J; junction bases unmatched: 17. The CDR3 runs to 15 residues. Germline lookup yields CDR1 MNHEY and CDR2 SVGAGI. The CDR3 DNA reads TGTGCCACCCTCCCCACCAGCGGGGGGGCAGTTCCGCAGTATTTT. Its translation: CATLPTSGGAVPQYF.

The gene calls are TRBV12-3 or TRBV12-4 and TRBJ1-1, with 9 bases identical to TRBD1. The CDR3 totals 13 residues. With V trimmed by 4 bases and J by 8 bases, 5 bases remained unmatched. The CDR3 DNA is TGTGCCAGCAGTTCCACAGGGGGCGCGGAAGCTTTCTTT. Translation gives CASSSTGGAEAFF.

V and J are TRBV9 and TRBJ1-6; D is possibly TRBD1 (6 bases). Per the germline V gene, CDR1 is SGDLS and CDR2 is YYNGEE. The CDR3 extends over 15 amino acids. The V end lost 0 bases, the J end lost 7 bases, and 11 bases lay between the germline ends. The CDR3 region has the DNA TGTGCCAGCAGCGTAGCGGACAGCTTAAATTCACCCCTCCACTTT. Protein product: CASSVADSLNSPLHF.

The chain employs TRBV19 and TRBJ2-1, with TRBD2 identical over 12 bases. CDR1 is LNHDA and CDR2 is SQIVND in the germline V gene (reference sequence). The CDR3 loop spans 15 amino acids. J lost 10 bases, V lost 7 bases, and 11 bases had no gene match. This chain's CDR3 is CASTPSGGGGGEQFF. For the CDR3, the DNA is TGTGCCAGTACCCCTAGCGGGGGGGGCGGCGGCGAGCAGTTCTTC.

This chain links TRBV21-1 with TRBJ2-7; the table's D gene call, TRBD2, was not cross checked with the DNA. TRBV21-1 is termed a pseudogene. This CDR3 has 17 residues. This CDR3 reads CASSKGSGNSDSYEQYF. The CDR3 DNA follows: TGTGCCAGCAGCAAAGGATCGGGAAATTCTGACTCCTACGAGCAGTACTTC.

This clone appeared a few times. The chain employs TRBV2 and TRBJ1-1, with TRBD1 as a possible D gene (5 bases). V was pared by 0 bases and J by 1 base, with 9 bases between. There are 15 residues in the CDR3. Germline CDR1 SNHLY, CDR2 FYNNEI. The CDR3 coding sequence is TGTGCCAGCAGTGAAGCGCTTCAGGGGAACACTGAAGCTTTCTTT. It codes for CASSEALQGNTEAFF.

CDR3 nucleotide sequence: TGTGCCAGTAGTCTCGACAGGGCCCAAGAGACCCAGTACTTC. It codes for CASSLDRAQETQYF. The V call is TRBV19, the J call TRBJ2-5, with TRBD1 identical over 7 bases. Per germline, CDR1 LNHDA and CDR2 SQIVND (reference sequence). CDR3 size: 14 residues. V gave up 5 bases and J gave up 1 base; unmatched junction bases: 4.

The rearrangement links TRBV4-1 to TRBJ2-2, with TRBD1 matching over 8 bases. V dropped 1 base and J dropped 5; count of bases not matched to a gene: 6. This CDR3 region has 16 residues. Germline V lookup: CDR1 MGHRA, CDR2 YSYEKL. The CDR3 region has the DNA TGCGCCAGCAGCCAAGTTTACGGACAGGGAACCGGGGAGCTGTTTTTT. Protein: CASSQVYGQGTGELFF.

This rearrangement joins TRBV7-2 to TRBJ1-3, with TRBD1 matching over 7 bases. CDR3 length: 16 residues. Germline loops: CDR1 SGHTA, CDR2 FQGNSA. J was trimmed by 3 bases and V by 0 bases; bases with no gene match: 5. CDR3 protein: CASSLAGGEFGNTIYF. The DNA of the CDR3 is TGTGCCAGCAGCTTAGCAGGGGGCGAGTTTGGAAACACCATATATTTT.

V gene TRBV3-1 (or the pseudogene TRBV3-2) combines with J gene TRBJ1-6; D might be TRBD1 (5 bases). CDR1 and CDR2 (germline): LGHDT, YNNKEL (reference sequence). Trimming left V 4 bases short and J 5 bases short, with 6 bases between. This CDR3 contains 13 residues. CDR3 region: CASSPGDNSPLHF. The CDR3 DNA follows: TGTGCCAGCAGCCCGGGGGATAATTCACCCCTCCACTTT.

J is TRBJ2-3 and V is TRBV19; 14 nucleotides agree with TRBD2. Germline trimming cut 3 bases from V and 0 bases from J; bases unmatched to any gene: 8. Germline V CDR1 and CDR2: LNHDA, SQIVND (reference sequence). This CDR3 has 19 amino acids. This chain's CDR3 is CASSIRGLAGGLSTDTQYF. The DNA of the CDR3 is TGTGCCAGTAGTATCCGAGGACTAGCGGGGGGACTAAGCACAGATACGCAGTATTTT. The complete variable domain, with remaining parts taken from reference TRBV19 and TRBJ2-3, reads DGGITQSPKYLFRKEGQNVTLSCEQNLNHDAMYWYRQDPGQGLRLIYYSQIVNDFQKGDIAEGYSVSREKKESFPLTVTSAQKNPTAFYLCASSIRGLAGGLSTDTQYFGPGTRLTVL.